This T cell receptor (beta chain) is drawn from a study of cytomegalovirus exposure and HLA in healthy donors. Study-wide points: CMV serostatus alone was available as immune exposure information. A missense variant in DCLRE1C was later tied to TCR beta V- and J-gene trimming. In a later analysis, across HLA loci, associated TCR counts were highest for DRB1, lowest for HLA-C.

The CDR3 has 15 residues. With 6 bases clipped from V and 0 bases from J, the junction kept 6 bases outside the gene matches. The germline V gene encodes CDR1 MNHNS and CDR2 SASEGT. Comment on this clone: What it recognizes is unknown.

The PCR employed 60 Vbeta primers together with 13 Jbeta primers. TCRdb keeps only in-frame clones here, not all; method: immunoSEQ multiplex PCR. The sample lists 100,000 to 150,000 clones; over 60% were seen once. The chain recombines TRBV6-1 with TRBJ2-7, with 9 bases lining up with TRBD1. Sequenced material: PBMCs. The source is an older woman in good health and CMV-seropositive. The CDR3 DNA follows: TGTGCCAGCAGGCTGGACAGGGGCGTCTCCTACGAGCAGTACTTC. This gives the protein CASRLDRGVSYEQYF.